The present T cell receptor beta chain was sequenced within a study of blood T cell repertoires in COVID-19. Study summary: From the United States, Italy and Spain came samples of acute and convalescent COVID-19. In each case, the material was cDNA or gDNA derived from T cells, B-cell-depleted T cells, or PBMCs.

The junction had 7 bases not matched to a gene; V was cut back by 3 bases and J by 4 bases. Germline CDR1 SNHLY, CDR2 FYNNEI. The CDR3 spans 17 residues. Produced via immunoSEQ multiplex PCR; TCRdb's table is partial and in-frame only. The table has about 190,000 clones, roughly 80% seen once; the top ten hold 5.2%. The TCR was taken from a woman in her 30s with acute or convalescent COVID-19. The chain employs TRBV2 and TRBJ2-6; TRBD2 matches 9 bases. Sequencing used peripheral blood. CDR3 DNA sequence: TGTGCCAGCAGTGAGAGAGCGGGGGGCGCCGGGGCCAACGTCCTGACTTTC. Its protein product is CASSERAGGAGANVLTF.